The rows below give T cell receptor beta chains drawn from one sample of a study of blood T cell repertoires in COVID-19. Method: immunoSEQ multiplex PCR; TCRdb's copy keeps in-frame clones and lacks some. The sample contains about 150,000 clones, 80% to 90% of which appear only once. Sequenced: peripheral blood. The receptors were sampled from a woman in her fifties or sixties with COVID-19, enrolled during active disease. Both conserved end residues are part of each CDR3. Each record gives: J gene, clone size, V gene, CDR3 protein. Only some rows state a clone size, as once, few, many or a class for expanded clones.

TRBJ2-5,-,TRBV29-1,CSVEEGETQYF
TRBJ2-1,few,TRBV5-8,CASSLRQGASYNEQFF
TRBJ1-1,-,TRBV6-5,CASSYGDRGNTEAFF
TRBJ1-6,-,TRBV10-3,CATGQGKNSPLHF
TRBJ1-2,-,TRBV24-1,CATSGLQGYGYTF
TRBJ1-6,-,TRBV5-1,CASRNQGTNSPLHF
TRBJ1-1,-,TRBV5-1,CASSLAQNTEAFF
TRBJ2-5,-,TRBV2,CASSEAVLETQYF
TRBJ1-1,-,TRBV25-1,CASSAREGATEAFF
TRBJ1-3,-,TRBV6-1,CASSEIRGYGNTIYF
TRBJ1-2,-,TRBV4-1,CASSKTGTGPLYGYTF
TRBJ2-1,-,TRBV11-1,CASSLGTRRGNEQFF
TRBJ1-2,-,TRBV5-1,CASSPGQVYGYTF
TRBJ1-6,-,TRBV14,CASSQLRQFNNSPLHF
TRBJ1-1,few,TRBV3-1/TRBV3-2,CASSHKKEAAEAFF
TRBJ2-3,-,TRBV15,CATSRDPPGQVFDTQYF
TRBJ2-5,once,TRBV19,CASTRAGAGQETQYF
TRBJ2-1,-,TRBV18,CASSPPIKGMDEQFF
TRBJ1-1,once,TRBV11-2,CASSSKGLTYITEAFF
TRBJ1-1,-,TRBV19,CASRSGEGTEAFF
TRBJ1-1,-,TRBV9,CASSVESMAEAFF
TRBJ1-2,-,TRBV5-1,CASSLRTGGAGYTF
TRBJ1-1,-,TRBV20-1,CSASSGGTEAFF
TRBJ1-1,once,TRBV5-4,CASSWGEVWEGTEAFF
TRBJ1-4,-,TRBV5-1,CASSLGGQGGINLFF
TRBJ1-5,-,TRBV15,CATSTDGTGRQPQHF
TRBJ2-3,few,TRBV5-4,CASSLKRSTSTDTQYF
TRBJ1-4,-,TRBV5-1,CASSLNGQGGEKLFF
TRBJ2-1,-,TRBV19,CASSIESGSYNEQFF
TRBJ1-5,-,TRBV19,CASSRPREGMGQPQHF
TRBJ2-5,few,TRBV5-4,CASSPQGPKETQYF
TRBJ1-2,-,TRBV6-6,CASSLRQNNYGYTF
TRBJ2-2,once,TRBV11-3,CASSQRAGQGTGELFF
TRBJ1-1,-,TRBV6-5,CASSSPIGGDTEAFF
TRBJ1-1,-,TRBV27,CASSLAQSLNTEAFF
TRBJ1-1,-,TRBV5-8,CASSFRSMNTEAFF
TRBJ1-6,-,TRBV7-9,CASSSPGGDNSPLHF